This T cell receptor (beta chain) originates from a study of graft-versus-host responses after intestinal transplantation. General study findings and limits: GvH clones surfaced in recipient marrow, some emerging earlier in ileum or blood. The presence of high graft-versus-host to host-versus-graft clonal ratios in allografts characterized patients with graft-donor T cell macrochimerism.

A word on this clone: Its antigen is unidentified.

The CDR3 has 18 residues. The repertoire was sequenced with immunoSEQ multiplex PCR; TCRdb's copy has only in-frame clones and lacks some. This table has about 130,000 clones, 92% appearing once. This chain links TRBV21-1 with TRBJ1-1; TRBD1, as called in the table, went unchecked against the DNA. TRBV21-1 is a pseudogene segment. This sample comprised unstimulated CD4+ T cells sorted from spleen or lymph node cells, obtained before intestinal transplant. The sequence was collected from a human donor who received an intestinal transplant. The CDR3: CASSKAGPGGFMNTEAFF. CDR3 in DNA: TGTGCCAGCAGCAAAGCAGGGCCAGGGGGTTTCATGAACACTGAAGCTTTCTTT.